This T cell receptor (beta chain) was captured by sequencing in a study of T cell repertoires in cytomegalovirus infection. This clonotype was counted a few times. Its antigen is undetermined. Findings of the study overall: Pooled public TCR beta family frequency picked out CMV carriers with the relevant HLA.

V was shortened by 5 bases and J by 4 bases, with 11 bases between the two germline ends. CDR1 SGHNT and CDR2 YYREEE come from the germline V gene (reference sequence). The CDR3 sequence is 13 residues long. One entry per CDR3 protein results from TCRdb running MiXCR on the reads. The sample lists more than 150,000 distinct CDR3 sequences; approximately 19% were seen once. The sequenced material came from PBMCs. This sequence was found in a human donor in good health (CMV status not recorded). Some clones in this sample may be carry-over from other donors' samples. The chain is built from TRBV5-4 and TRBJ2-3, with D maybe TRBD2 (5 bases). The CDR3 DNA reads TGTGCCAGCAGTAACCGGGGTCCAGATACGCAGTATTTT. This translates into CASSNRGPDTQYF. The variable domain in full, completed from reference TRBV5-4 and TRBJ2-3, reads ETGVTQSPTHLIKTRGQQVTLRCSSQSGHNTVSWYQQALGQGPQFIFQYYREEENGRGNFPPRFSGLQFPNYSSELNVNALELDDSALYLCASSNRGPDTQYFGPGTRLTVL.